This TCR beta chain emerged from a study of shared clonotypes between healthy human individuals (dated by TCRdb to about 2020). In terms of the full investigation: A few men and two women, aged 18 to 49 years, made up the cohort. For each donor, three plates each were used for CD4 naive and CD4 memory, two plates were used for CD8 naive, and one plate was used for CD8 memory. The study deeply sequenced blood TCR repertoires of about 5 healthy adults to estimate repertoire size and the extent of clonotype sharing between individuals. Different laboratories and diverse techniques were used to prepare libraries and sequence TCR repertoires, to increase sequencing depth and limit assay-specific biases. Between about 0.85 and 9.5 billion PBMCs per donor were obtained by leukapheresis.

The donors were healthy, HIV-negative adults with no recently reported acute infections or vaccinations. All donors were Caucasian adults living in Nashville, Tennessee, USA. CD8 memory samples were composed of magnetically selected CD45RO+ cells combined with CCR7-negative CD45RA+ effector memory (TemRA) cells. Blood was collected by leukapheresis, and PBMCs were isolated by Ficoll-Histopaque density gradient centrifugation and then cryopreserved in liquid nitrogen vapor phase. Analytical flow cytometry was used to check the purity and quantity of each magnetically sorted T cell population. Each sorted fraction had its genomic DNA isolated and then quantified by UV absorbance on a Nanodrop 2000c. Summary of the overall study and its limitations: Sampling was restricted to blood, and TCR repertoires in tissue are likely to differ from TCR repertoires in blood. Based on pairwise subsampling, the degree of clonotype sharing among donors was expected to be affected by sequencing depth. When several donors were compared, the shared fraction of clonotypes was about 5.2% for naive CD4, less than 4% for naive CD8, 2.3% for memory CD4, and 0.4% for memory CD8. The small number of donors limited the genetic and exposure-history diversity represented. Clonotypes shared by all four sorted-subset donors showed higher generation probabilities than non-shared clonotypes. Naive subsets generally had larger estimated clonotype richness than memory subsets did. Even with the large sequencing depth, rarefaction of the sorted-subset datasets indicated that sequencing was incomplete.

Of note for this clone: There is no known antigen for this receptor. A far bigger clonotype differs at one base, so this is likely a read error.

CDR1 is given as MGHRA and CDR2 as YSYEKL, both from the germline V gene. Spanning cysteine to phenylalanine, the CDR3 consists of 16 amino acids. Only the CDR3 portion is preserved as DNA: 48 bases, with reading frame beginning at the first base. Using the deep immunoSEQ assay, multiplex PCR amplified TCR CDR3 regions from genomic DNA. Extracted genomic DNA from each cell subset was distributed evenly across all wells of several immunoSEQ 96-well plates, and each plate was treated as a replicate. Each replicate PCR for sorted subsets received roughly 0.2 ug genomic DNA, equal to about 29,000 T cell genomes. The purified libraries were quantified using a Qubit 3.0 fluorometer, sized with a Bioanalyzer 2100, and then quantified again using the KAPA Library Quantification kit. Each immunoSEQ 96-well plate was sequenced on its own single-read 150-cycle Illumina NextSeq 550 flow cell. The study's own analysis went as follows. Because only junctional sequences without quality scores were contained in the immunoSEQ output, filtering matching that applied to full-length reads could not be performed. Sequences were annotated with PyIR, a Python wrapper for IgBLAST v1.9, using IMGT germline references to assign V/J genes and CDR3. Any read was removed if the V/J assignment was weak (E-value above 1e-6), the CDR3 was missing, or the read contained stop codons, out-of-frame junctions, or ambiguous translated residues. A V3J clonotype was defined by an identical inferred V gene, J gene, and CDR3 amino acid sequence. To compute the percentage overlap between repertoires, the number of shared unique clonotypes was divided by the size of the smaller repertoire. Richness of each repertoire was evaluated using RTK rarefaction, the Chao1 estimator, and Recon v2.1 estimates of unobserved clonotypes. Generation probabilities for all TCRbeta clonotypes obtained by the gDNA method from a handful of donors were computed using OLGA. TCRdb holds this immuneACCESS table with in-frame rearrangements only. Some clones are missing; in checked studies, unresolved V genes explain under half, and the rest has no known cause. V, J and clone size are those of that table, while D and trimming were read from the DNA. This sample has roughly 720,000 clones in its table, and 90% of those were observed once. The ten top clones hold approximately 35% of the sample.

Sequencing input: memory CD8+ T cells from PBMCs. The cell subset or site label for this specimen denotes: CD45RO+ cells pooled with CCR7-negative TemRA cells. The clonotype was recovered from a man between 18 and 29 years old in good health. Some clones in this sample may be carry-over from other donors' samples. The chain joins TRBV4-1 to TRBJ1-1; TRBD1 is a possible D gene, resting on 6 matching bases. The CDR3 in this case is CAGSQRAGATNTEAFF. The nucleotide sequence reads as follows: TGCGCCGGCAGCCAACGGGCAGGGGCGACGAACACTGAAGCTTTCTTT.